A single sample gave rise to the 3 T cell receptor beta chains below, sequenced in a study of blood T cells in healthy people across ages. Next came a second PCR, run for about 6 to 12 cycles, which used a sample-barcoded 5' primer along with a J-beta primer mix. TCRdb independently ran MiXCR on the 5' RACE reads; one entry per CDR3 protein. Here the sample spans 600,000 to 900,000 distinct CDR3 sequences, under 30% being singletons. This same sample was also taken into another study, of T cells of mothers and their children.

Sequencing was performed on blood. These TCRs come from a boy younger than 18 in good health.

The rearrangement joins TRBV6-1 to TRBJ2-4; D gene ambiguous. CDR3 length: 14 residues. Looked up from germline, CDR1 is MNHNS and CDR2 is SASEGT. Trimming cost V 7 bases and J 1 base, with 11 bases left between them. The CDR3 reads CASIGPGAKNIQYF. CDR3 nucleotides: TGTGCCAGCATTGGACCTGGGGCCAAAAACATTCAGTACTTC.

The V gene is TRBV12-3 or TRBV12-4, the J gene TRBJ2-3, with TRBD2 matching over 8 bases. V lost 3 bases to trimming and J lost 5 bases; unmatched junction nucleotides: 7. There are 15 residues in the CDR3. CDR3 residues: CASSFVARGGDTQYF. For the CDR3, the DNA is TGTGCCAGCAGTTTTGTGGCTCGGGGGGGAGATACGCAGTATTTT.

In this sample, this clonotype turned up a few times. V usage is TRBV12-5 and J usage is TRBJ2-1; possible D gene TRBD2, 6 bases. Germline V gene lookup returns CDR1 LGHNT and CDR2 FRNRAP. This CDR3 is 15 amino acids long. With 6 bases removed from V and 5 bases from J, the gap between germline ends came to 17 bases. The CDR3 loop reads CASGPPGTSHNEQFF. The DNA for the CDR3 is TGTGCTAGTGGCCCACCCGGGACTTCTCACAATGAGCAGTTCTTC.